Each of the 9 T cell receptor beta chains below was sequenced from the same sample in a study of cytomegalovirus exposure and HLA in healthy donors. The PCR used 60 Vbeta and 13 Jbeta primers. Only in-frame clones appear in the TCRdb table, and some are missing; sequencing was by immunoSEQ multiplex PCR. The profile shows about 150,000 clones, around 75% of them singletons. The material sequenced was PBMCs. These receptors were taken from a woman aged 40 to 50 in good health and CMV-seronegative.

CDR3 sequence (DNA): TGTGCCAGCAGCCAAGATTTTAGAAGGTTGGGCCCTCGGTTCACCGGGGAGCTGTTTTTT. It yields the protein CASSQDFRRLGPRFTGELFF. This chain uses TRBV14 with TRBJ2-2; D ambiguous. The CDR3 spans 20 residues. V dropped 0 bases and J dropped 4 bases, with 24 bases sitting between them. Germline-derived CDR1 and CDR2 are SGHDN and FVKESK.

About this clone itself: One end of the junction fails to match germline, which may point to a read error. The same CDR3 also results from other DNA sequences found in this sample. The CDR3 DNA is TGCGCCAGTCGATCAGGGGGCTCCTACGAGCAGTACTTC. Its translation: CASRSGGSYEQYF. The chain has TRBV6-1 and TRBJ2-7; 7 bases match TRBD1. Germline values: CDR1 MNHNS, CDR2 SASEGT. The CDR3 runs to 13 residues.

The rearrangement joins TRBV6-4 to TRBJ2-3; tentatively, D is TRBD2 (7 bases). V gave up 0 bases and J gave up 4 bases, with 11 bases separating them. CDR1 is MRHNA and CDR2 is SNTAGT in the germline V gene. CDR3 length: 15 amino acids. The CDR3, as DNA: TGTGCCAGCAGTGACTCGGGAGGGGGGGCAGATACGCAGTATTTT. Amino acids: CASSDSGGGADTQYF.

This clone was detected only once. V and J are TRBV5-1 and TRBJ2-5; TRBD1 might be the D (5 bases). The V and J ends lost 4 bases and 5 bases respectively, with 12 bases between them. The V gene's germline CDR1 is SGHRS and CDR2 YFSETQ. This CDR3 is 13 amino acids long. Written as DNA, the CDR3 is TGCGCCAGCAGCGCTCCAGGGTTGGAGACCCAGTACTTC. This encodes CASSAPGLETQYF. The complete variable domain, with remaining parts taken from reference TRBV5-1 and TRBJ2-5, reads KAGVTQTPRYLIKTRGQQVTLSCSPISGHRSVSWYQQTPGQGLQFLFEYFSETQRNKGNFPGRFSGRQFSNSRSEMNVSTLELGDSALYLCASSAPGLETQYFGPGTRLLVL.

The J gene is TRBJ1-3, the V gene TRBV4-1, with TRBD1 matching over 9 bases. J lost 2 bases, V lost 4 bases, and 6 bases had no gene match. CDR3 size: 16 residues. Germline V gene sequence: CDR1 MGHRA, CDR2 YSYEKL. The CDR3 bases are TGCGCCAGCAGCCCCCCCGGGACAGGGACTGGAAACACCATATATTTT. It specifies CASSPPGTGTGNTIYF.

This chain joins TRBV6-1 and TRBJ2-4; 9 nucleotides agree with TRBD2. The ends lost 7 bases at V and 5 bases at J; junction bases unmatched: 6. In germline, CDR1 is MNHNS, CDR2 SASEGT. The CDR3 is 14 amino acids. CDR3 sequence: CASNLSGGQNIQYF. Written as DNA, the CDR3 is TGTGCCAGCAATCTTAGCGGGGGACAAAACATTCAGTACTTC.

The CDR3 nucleotides read TGTGCCATCAGTGAAGGTGGGGGGGTCTATGGCTACACCTTC. This encodes CAISEGGGVYGYTF. The rearrangement joins TRBV10-3 to TRBJ1-2; maybe TRBD1 (5 bases). Between the trimmed V and J ends, which lost 3 bases and 4 bases, there was a span of 12 bases. The CDR3 is 14 residues long. Germline V gene lookup returns CDR1 ENHRY and CDR2 SYGVKD.

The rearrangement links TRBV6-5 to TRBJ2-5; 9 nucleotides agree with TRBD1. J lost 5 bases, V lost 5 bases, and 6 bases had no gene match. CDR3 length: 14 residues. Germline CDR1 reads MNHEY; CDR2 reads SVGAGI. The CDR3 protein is CASSTTGGRETQYF. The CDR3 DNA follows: TGTGCCAGCAGTACGACAGGGGGTCGGGAGACCCAGTACTTC.

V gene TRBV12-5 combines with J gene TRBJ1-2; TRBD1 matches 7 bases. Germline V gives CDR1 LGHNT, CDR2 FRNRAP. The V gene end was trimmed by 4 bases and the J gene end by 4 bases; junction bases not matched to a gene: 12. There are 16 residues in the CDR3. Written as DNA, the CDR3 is TGTGCTAGTGGTTCACATACAGGGGACTGGATCTATGGCTACACCTTC. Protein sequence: CASGSHTGDWIYGYTF.